This T cell receptor (beta chain) was identified in a study of identical twins. Trimming pared 5 bases from V and 2 bases from J, leaving 12 bases between. The CDR3 sequence is 13 residues long. Germline V gene data show CDR1 as SQVTM and CDR2 as ANQGSEA. This clonotype was counted many times. Only healthy Caucasians were included as donors. TCRdb recomputed calls from the 5' RACE reads with MiXCR, one row per CDR3 protein. Seen here are about 160,000 distinct CDR3 sequences, approximately 3.5% observed once, and the top ten hold more than 7%. Sample: memory T cells sorted from blood. This receptor was taken from a man aged 18-30 years in good health. This sequence joins TRBV29-1 and TRBJ2-5; no firm D call. The CDR3 loop reads CSVPGEAQETQYF. CDR3 in DNA: TGCAGCGTTCCCGGAGAGGCGCAAGAGACCCAGTACTTC.